This T cell receptor beta chain was observed in a study of control samples from healthy donors and cancer patients. With V trimmed by 2 bases and J by 9 bases, 6 bases remained unmatched. Germline values: CDR1 MGHRA, CDR2 YSYEKL. This CDR3 spans 15 amino acids. The method was immunoSEQ multiplex PCR; TCRdb's version includes in-frame clones alone and lacks a portion of them. The sample gives approximately 88,000 clones, approximately 93% of which show up once; nearly 0.95% is in the top ten. The sequencing sample was made of blood. The receptor was isolated from a woman aged 30 to 39 in good health. The V and J genes are TRBV4-1 and TRBJ2-1; 11 bases align to TRBD2. This CDR3 is CASSQQLAGDPEQFF. In DNA, the CDR3 is TGCGCCAGCAGCCAACAACTAGCGGGAGACCCTGAGCAGTTCTTC.